This T cell receptor (beta chain) was identified during a study of blood T cell repertoires in COVID-19. For the study at large: T cells, B-cell-depleted T cells, or PBMCs supplied cDNA or gDNA.

CDR3 length: 16 residues. Germline V gene sequence: CDR1 WSHSY, CDR2 SAAADI. With V trimmed by 4 bases and J by 0 bases, 6 bases remained unmatched. This table comes from immunoSEQ multiplex PCR, and its TCRdb copy is limited to in-frame clones, with some not included. The data show 210,000 or so clones, 80% to 90% seen once. The sample comprised peripheral blood. The TCR originated in a human donor in a cohort sampled during active COVID-19. The V and J genes are TRBV10-2 and TRBJ1-3; 7 bases align to TRBD1. CDR3 bases: TGCGCCAGCAGTGCGACCCGGGACAGCTCTGGAAACACCATATATTTT. This sequence encodes CASSATRDSSGNTIYF.